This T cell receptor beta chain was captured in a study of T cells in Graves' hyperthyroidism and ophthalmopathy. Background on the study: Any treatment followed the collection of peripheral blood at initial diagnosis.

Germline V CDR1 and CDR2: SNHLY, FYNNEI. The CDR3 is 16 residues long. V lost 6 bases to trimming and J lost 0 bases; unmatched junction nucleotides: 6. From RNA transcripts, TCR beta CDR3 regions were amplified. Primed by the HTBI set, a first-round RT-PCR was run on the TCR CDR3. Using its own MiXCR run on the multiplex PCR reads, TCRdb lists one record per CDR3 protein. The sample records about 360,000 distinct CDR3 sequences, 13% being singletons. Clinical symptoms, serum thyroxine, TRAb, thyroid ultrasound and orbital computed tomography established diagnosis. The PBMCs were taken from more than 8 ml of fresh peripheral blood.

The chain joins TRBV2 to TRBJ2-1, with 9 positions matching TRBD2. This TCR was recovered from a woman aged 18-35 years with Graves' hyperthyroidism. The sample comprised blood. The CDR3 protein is CASRMTSGSSYNEQFF. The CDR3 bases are TGTGCCAGCAGGATGACTAGCGGAAGCTCCTACAATGAGCAGTTCTTC.